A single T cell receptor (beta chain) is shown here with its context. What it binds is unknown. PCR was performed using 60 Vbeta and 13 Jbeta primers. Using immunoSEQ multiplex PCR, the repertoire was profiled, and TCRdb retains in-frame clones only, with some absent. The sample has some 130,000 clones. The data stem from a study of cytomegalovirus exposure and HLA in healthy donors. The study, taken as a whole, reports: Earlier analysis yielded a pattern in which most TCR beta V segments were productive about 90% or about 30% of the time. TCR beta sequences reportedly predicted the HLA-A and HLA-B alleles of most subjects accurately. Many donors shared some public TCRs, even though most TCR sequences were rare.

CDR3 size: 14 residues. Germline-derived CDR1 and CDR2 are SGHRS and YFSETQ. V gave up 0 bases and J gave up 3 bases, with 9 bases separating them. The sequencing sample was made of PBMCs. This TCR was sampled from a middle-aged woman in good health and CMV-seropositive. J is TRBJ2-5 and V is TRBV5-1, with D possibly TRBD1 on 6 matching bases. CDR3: CASSLGSGEETQYF. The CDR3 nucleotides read TGCGCCAGCAGCTTGGGGTCAGGGGAAGAGACCCAGTACTTC.